This TCR beta chain was captured in a study of shared clonotypes between healthy human individuals. The table came from immunoSEQ multiplex PCR; TCRdb's copy has only in-frame clones and leaves some out. The data hold some 790,000 clones, with 55% to 80% observed a single time. Germline CDR1 is SGHRS and CDR2 is YFSETQ. The CDR3 contains 16 residues. V was cut by 0 bases and J by 1 base, with 11 bases left in between. The TCR comes from a young woman in good health. The sequencing input was memory CD4+ T cells sorted from blood. The subset is: CD45RA-negative fraction. The J gene is TRBJ1-3, the V gene TRBV5-1; the D is unclear. CDR3 residues: CASSLGPKTSGNTIYF. CDR3 DNA: TGCGCCAGCAGCTTGGGTCCCAAAACTTCTGGAAACACCATATATTTT.